This is a list of T cell receptor beta chains from one sample in a study of radiation and T cells in renal cell carcinoma. The assay was immunoSEQ multiplex PCR, and TCRdb's table has in-frame clones only and misses some. The sample has roughly 100,000 clones; around nine tenths are singletons. Here the sequenced sample was blood, taken from a patient whose treatment included radiotherapy and nephrectomy. The receptors here all came from a man aged 45-60 years with renal cell carcinoma. The CDR3 runs from the conserved cysteine through the conserved F or W. A D gene is named only where the DNA matches it firmly. The size entry is marked missing in some rows and otherwise reads once, few, many or a size class.

size: NA
J: TRBJ1-5
V: TRBV6-1
D: NA
DNA: TGTGCCAGCAGGATGGACAGCGCCAATCAGCCCCAGCATTTT
CDR3: CASRMDSANQPQHF

size: once
J: TRBJ2-7
V: TRBV30
D: TRBD2
DNA: TGTGCCTGGACCAAGGGCGGGAGCTCCTACGAGCAGTACTTC
CDR3: CAWTKGGSSYEQYF

size: few
J: TRBJ1-1
V: TRBV30
D: TRBD1
DNA: TGTGCCTGGAGTAGGCAGGGGGACACTGAAGCTTTCTTT
CDR3: CAWSRQGDTEAFF

size: NA
J: TRBJ1-4
V: TRBV5-4
D: NA
DNA: TGTGCCAGCAGCTTGGCTGGCGCAAGGGGGGGTGAAAAACTGTTTTTT
CDR3: CASSLAGARGGEKLFF

size: NA
J: TRBJ1-2
V: TRBV19
D: TRBD1
DNA: TGTGCCAGTAGCAAACCGTCCGGGACAGGGCTCTATGGCTACACCTTC
CDR3: CASSKPSGTGLYGYTF

size: NA
J: TRBJ1-1
V: TRBV5-4
D: NA
DNA: TGTGCCAGCCTAAGAAAAGGGGTGACTGAAGCTTTCTTT
CDR3: CASLRKGVTEAFF

size: NA
J: TRBJ1-5
V: TRBV5-5
D: NA
DNA: TGTGCCAGCAGCTTGGAAGGGCAGCCCCAGCATTTT
CDR3: CASSLEGQPQHF

size: few
J: TRBJ1-5
V: TRBV20-1
D: NA
DNA: TGCAGTGCGGGGAGCTTTCAGCCCCAGCATTTT
CDR3: CSAGSFQPQHF

size: NA
J: TRBJ2-1
V: TRBV19
D: NA
DNA: TGTGCCAGTAGTATAATGGTCCTAGTTAACAATGAGCAGTTCTTC
CDR3: CASSIMVLVNNEQFF

size: NA
J: TRBJ1-6
V: TRBV11-2
D: NA
DNA: TGTGCCAGCAGCTTAAGTTCCTATAATTCACCCCTCCACTTT
CDR3: CASSLSSYNSPLHF

size: NA
J: TRBJ2-5
V: TRBV5-4
D: NA
DNA: TGCGCCAGCAGCTTACAGGGCGTGGGAGAGACCCAGTACTTC
CDR3: CASSLQGVGETQYF

size: NA
J: TRBJ2-5
V: TRBV29-1
D: NA
DNA: TGCAGCGCCGGACACGGGGGCTATGAGACCCAGTACTTC
CDR3: CSAGHGGYETQYF

size: NA
J: TRBJ2-6
V: TRBV7-9
D: TRBD1
DNA: TGTGCCAGCAGCCGGGGACAGGGGGCTACTGGGGCCAACGTCCTGACTTTC
CDR3: CASSRGQGATGANVLTF

size: once
J: TRBJ1-5
V: TRBV7-8
D: TRBD1
DNA: TGTGCCAGCAGCTTTGCCGCAGGGGGCCTAGGTCAGCCCCAGCATTTT
CDR3: CASSFAAGGLGQPQHF

size: NA
J: TRBJ2-5
V: TRBV5-8
D: TRBD1
DNA: TGTGCCACCAAGGACAGGCAACACCAAGAGACCCAGTACTTC
CDR3: CATKDRQHQETQYF

size: NA
J: TRBJ1-2
V: TRBV30
D: NA
DNA: TGTGCCTGGAGTATCGAAGCTAACTATGGCTACACCTTC
CDR3: CAWSIEANYGYTF

size: NA
J: TRBJ2-2
V: TRBV4-1
D: NA
DNA: TGCGCCAGCAGCCAAGACCTCAGAGGAGGGGCGAAAACCGGGGAGCTGTTTTTT
CDR3: CASSQDLRGGAKTGELFF

size: NA
J: TRBJ2-7
V: TRBV6-6
D: NA
DNA: TGTGCCAGCAGTTACGGGTCGGCAGGGAACTACGAGCAGTACTTC
CDR3: CASSYGSAGNYEQYF

size: once
J: TRBJ2-5
V: TRBV5-4
D: NA
DNA: TGTGCCAGCGCGGCGGACCAGGGGTCTCCGGAGACCCAGTACTTC
CDR3: CASAADQGSPETQYF

size: NA
J: TRBJ2-6
V: TRBV6-1
D: NA
DNA: TGTGCCAGCAGAACTAGGGGGTCTGGGGCCAACGTCCTGACTTTC
CDR3: CASRTRGSGANVLTF

size: NA
J: TRBJ2-7
V: TRBV28
D: NA
DNA: TGTGCCAGCATAGGGACCTACGAGCAGTACTTC
CDR3: CASIGTYEQYF

size: NA
J: TRBJ2-4
V: TRBV6-1
D: NA
DNA: TGTGCCAGCAGGGCGGTAGCCGGAGCCAAAAACATTCAGTACTTC
CDR3: CASRAVAGAKNIQYF

size: NA
J: TRBJ1-6
V: TRBV28
D: NA
DNA: TGTGCCAGCAGCTCCCCGGGGGTTAATTCACCCCTCCACTTT
CDR3: CASSSPGVNSPLHF

size: NA
J: TRBJ1-5
V: TRBV14
D: NA
DNA: TGTGCCAGCAGCCAAGGAGTAGGGCACAATCAGCCCCAGCATTTT
CDR3: CASSQGVGHNQPQHF

size: few
J: TRBJ1-4
V: TRBV5-1
D: NA
DNA: TGCGCCAGCAGCTTGCAGGGGCGGGTAGAGGAAAAACTGTTTTTT
CDR3: CASSLQGRVEEKLFF

size: NA
J: TRBJ2-3
V: TRBV4-1
D: NA
DNA: TGCGCCAGCAGCCAAGGACACTATGCTAGCACAGATACGCAGTATTTT
CDR3: CASSQGHYASTDTQYF

size: NA
J: TRBJ2-5
V: TRBV5-1
D: NA
DNA: TGCGCCAGCAGCTCCTGGCCTAACGATTGGGAGACCCAGTACTTC
CDR3: CASSSWPNDWETQYF

size: NA
J: TRBJ2-1
V: TRBV9
D: TRBD2
DNA: TGTGCCAGCAGCGCCGGGACTAGCGGGAGTGGGTATGAGCAGTTCTTC
CDR3: CASSAGTSGSGYEQFF

size: NA
J: TRBJ1-6
V: TRBV6-1
D: TRBD1
DNA: TGTGCCAGTATACAGGGGTATAATTCACCCCTCCACTTT
CDR3: CASIQGYNSPLHF

size: NA
J: TRBJ2-3
V: TRBV7-9
D: NA
DNA: TGTGCCAGCAGCTTAGGAATCAGCACAGATACGCAGTATTTT
CDR3: CASSLGISTDTQYF

size: NA
J: TRBJ1-5
V: TRBV10-2
D: NA
DNA: TGCGCCAGCAGGGAGACAGACCCCAATCAGCCCCAGCATTTT
CDR3: CASRETDPNQPQHF

size: few
J: TRBJ2-7
V: TRBV7-9
D: TRBD2
DNA: TGTGCCAGCAGCCCGGGGGTCGGACTAGCGGGAGACGAGTACTTC
CDR3: CASSPGVGLAGDEYF

size: NA
J: TRBJ2-6
V: TRBV7-9
D: NA
DNA: TGTGCCAGCAGCCCCCCCCTCTCTGGGGCCAACGTCCTGACTTTC
CDR3: CASSPPLSGANVLTF

size: NA
J: TRBJ1-3
V: TRBV18
D: NA
DNA: TGTGCCAGCTCACCCGCGGCAGGTTTTAGCTCTGGAAACACCATATATTTT
CDR3: CASSPAAGFSSGNTIYF

size: NA
J: TRBJ2-3
V: TRBV6-5
D: NA
DNA: TGTGCCAGCAGTCTATTGAGGGCAGATACGCAGTATTTT
CDR3: CASSLLRADTQYF

size: NA
J: TRBJ1-3
V: TRBV10-3
D: NA
DNA: TGTGCCATCAGTGTCCCCCAGGGGAACTCTGGAAACACCATATATTTT
CDR3: CAISVPQGNSGNTIYF

size: NA
J: TRBJ1-5
V: TRBV27
D: NA
DNA: TGTGCCAGCAGTTCCCAGGGGCTCAATCAGCCCCAGCATTTT
CDR3: CASSSQGLNQPQHF

size: NA
J: TRBJ1-2
V: TRBV5-8
D: NA
DNA: TGTGCCAGCAGCTTGACAGGGCTACCAGGCGGTGGCTACACCTTC
CDR3: CASSLTGLPGGGYTF

size: NA
J: TRBJ2-7
V: TRBV10-3
D: TRBD1
DNA: TGTGCCATCAGTTGGGACAGGCCCCCTGGGGAGCAGTACTTC
CDR3: CAISWDRPPGEQYF

size: NA
J: TRBJ2-5
V: TRBV5-1
D: NA
DNA: TGCGCCAGCAGCTCCGGAATTGGCCAGGTTCAAGAGACCCAGTACTTC
CDR3: CASSSGIGQVQETQYF

size: NA
J: TRBJ1-4
V: TRBV28
D: TRBD1
DNA: TGTGCCAGCAGTTTGGTGCGGGACAGGAGTGAAAAACTGTTTTTT
CDR3: CASSLVRDRSEKLFF

size: NA
J: TRBJ1-2
V: TRBV5-1
D: NA
DNA: TGCGCCAGCAGCCGCACGAACAGGGTTAACTATGGCTACACCTTC
CDR3: CASSRTNRVNYGYTF

size: once
J: TRBJ1-3
V: TRBV19
D: NA
DNA: TGTGCCAGTAGTACTTATGTGGCAGGGCCTGGAAACACCATATATTTT
CDR3: CASSTYVAGPGNTIYF

size: NA
J: TRBJ1-4
V: TRBV27
D: NA
DNA: TGTGCCAGCAGTTCTCTACAGGTAGGGGGAGAAAAACTGTTTTTT
CDR3: CASSSLQVGGEKLFF

size: NA
J: TRBJ2-7
V: TRBV5-8
D: TRBD1
DNA: TGTGCCAGCAGCTTGGGACAGGGTGGGACCTACGAGCAGTACTTC
CDR3: CASSLGQGGTYEQYF

size: NA
J: TRBJ1-6
V: TRBV9
D: NA
DNA: TGTGCCAGCAGCGACGGAACCCAGGGTTCACCCCTCCACTTT
CDR3: CASSDGTQGSPLHF

size: NA
J: TRBJ2-3
V: TRBV28
D: NA
DNA: TGTGCCAGCAGCTCCACCCTGGATGGCGCAGATACGCAGTATTTT
CDR3: CASSSTLDGADTQYF

size: NA
J: TRBJ2-7
V: TRBV7-3
D: TRBD2
DNA: TGTGCCAGCAGCTTAGGGACTAGCGGTTCCTACGAGCAGTACTTC
CDR3: CASSLGTSGSYEQYF

size: NA
J: TRBJ2-7
V: TRBV7-2
D: TRBD1
DNA: TGTGCCAGCAGGTCCCCAGACAGGGCCTCCTACGAGCAGTACTTC
CDR3: CASRSPDRASYEQYF

size: NA
J: TRBJ1-4
V: TRBV19
D: TRBD1
DNA: TGTGCCAGTAGTCGGACAGGAGAAAATGAAAAACTGTTTTTT
CDR3: CASSRTGENEKLFF

size: NA
J: TRBJ2-7
V: TRBV6-5
D: NA
DNA: TGTGCCAGCAGCCGGGCCCTAGCCCGCTACGAGCAGTACTTC
CDR3: CASSRALARYEQYF

size: NA
J: TRBJ2-3
V: TRBV2
D: TRBD2
DNA: TGTGCCAGCAGTGAAAAACTAGCGGGGAAATGGGATACGCAGTATTTT
CDR3: CASSEKLAGKWDTQYF

size: once
J: TRBJ1-3
V: TRBV6-5
D: NA
DNA: TGTGCCAGCAGTTACCGGACCGACATCTCTGGAAACACCATATATTTT
CDR3: CASSYRTDISGNTIYF

size: NA
J: TRBJ1-1
V: TRBV18
D: NA
DNA: TGTGCCAGCTCACCACCTTACGATACGGGAAAGATCAGTGAAGCTTTCTTT
CDR3: CASSPPYDTGKISEAFF

size: NA
J: TRBJ2-3
V: TRBV10-3
D: NA
DNA: TGTGCCATCAGTGATACTGTTGATCGCACAGATACGCAGTATTTT
CDR3: CAISDTVDRTDTQYF

size: once
J: TRBJ2-3
V: TRBV7-3
D: NA
DNA: TGTGCCAGCAGCGTACCCGGGAATACGCAGTATTTT
CDR3: CASSVPGNTQYF

size: NA
J: TRBJ2-3
V: TRBV19
D: NA
DNA: TGTGCCACTAGCCACTTGGACTACCCGACGCAGTATTTT
CDR3: CATSHLDYPTQYF

size: NA
J: TRBJ2-1
V: TRBV27
D: TRBD2
DNA: TGTGCCAGCAGTTTATCACAGCGGAGCGGGGGGTGGGGTGAGCAGTTCTTC
CDR3: CASSLSQRSGGWGEQFF

size: NA
J: TRBJ2-7
V: TRBV20-1
D: TRBD1
DNA: TGCAGTGCCTCCGGGACAGGGACCCCGTACTTC
CDR3: CSASGTGTPYF